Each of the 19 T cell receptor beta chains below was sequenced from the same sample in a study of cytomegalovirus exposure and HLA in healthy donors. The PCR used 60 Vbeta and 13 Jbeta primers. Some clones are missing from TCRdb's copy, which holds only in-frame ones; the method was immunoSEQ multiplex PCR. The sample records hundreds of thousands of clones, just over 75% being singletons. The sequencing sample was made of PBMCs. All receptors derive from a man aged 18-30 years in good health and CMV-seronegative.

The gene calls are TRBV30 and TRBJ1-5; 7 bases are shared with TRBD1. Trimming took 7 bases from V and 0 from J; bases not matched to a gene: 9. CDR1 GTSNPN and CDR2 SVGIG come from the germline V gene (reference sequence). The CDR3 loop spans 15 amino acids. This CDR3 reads CALETGYYSNQPQHF. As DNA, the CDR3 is TGTGCCTTAGAGACAGGGTATTATAGCAATCAGCCCCAGCATTTT.

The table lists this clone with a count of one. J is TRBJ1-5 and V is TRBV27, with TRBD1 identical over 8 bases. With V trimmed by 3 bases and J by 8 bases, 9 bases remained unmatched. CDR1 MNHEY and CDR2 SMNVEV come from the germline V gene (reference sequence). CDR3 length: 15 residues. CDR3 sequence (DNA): TGTGCCAGCAGTTTGCTCGGACAGGGAAGGGAGCCCCAGCATTTT. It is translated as CASSLLGQGREPQHF.

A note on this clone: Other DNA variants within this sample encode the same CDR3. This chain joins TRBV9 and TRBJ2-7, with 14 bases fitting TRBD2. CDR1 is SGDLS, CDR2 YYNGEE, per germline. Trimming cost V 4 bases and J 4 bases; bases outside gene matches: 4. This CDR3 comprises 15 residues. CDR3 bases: TGTGCCAGCAGCCCCGGGACTAGCGGGAGTTACGAGCAGTACTTC. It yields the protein CASSPGTSGSYEQYF. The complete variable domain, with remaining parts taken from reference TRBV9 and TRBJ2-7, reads DSGVTQTPKHLITATGQRVTLRCSPRSGDLSVYWYQQSLDQGLQFLIQYYNGEERAKGNILERFSAQQFPDLHSELNLSSLELGDSALYFCASSPGTSGSYEQYFGPGTRLTVT.

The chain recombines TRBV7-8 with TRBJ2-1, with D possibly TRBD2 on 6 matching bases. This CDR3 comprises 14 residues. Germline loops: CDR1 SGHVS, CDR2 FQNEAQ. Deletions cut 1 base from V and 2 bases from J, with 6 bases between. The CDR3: CASSLGRAYNEQFF. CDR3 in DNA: TGTGCCAGCAGCTTAGGGAGGGCCTACAATGAGCAGTTCTTC.

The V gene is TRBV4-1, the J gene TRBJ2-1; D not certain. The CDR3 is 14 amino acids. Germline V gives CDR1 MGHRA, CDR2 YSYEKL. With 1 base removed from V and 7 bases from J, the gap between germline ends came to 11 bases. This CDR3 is CASSQVLAPNEQFF. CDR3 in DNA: TGCGCCAGCAGCCAAGTATTGGCACCTAATGAGCAGTTCTTC.

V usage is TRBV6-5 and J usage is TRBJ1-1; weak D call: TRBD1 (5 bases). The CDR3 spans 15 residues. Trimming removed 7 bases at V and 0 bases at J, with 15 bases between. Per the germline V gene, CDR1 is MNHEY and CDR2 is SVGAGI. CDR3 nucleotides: TGTGCCAGCATCGGCCGGGCGGACATGAACACTGAAGCTTTCTTT. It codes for CASIGRADMNTEAFF.

The CDR3 DNA sequence: TGTGCCTGGAGTGCCGGACAGAATATTTACCTACCCAATGAGCAGTTCTTC. Amino acid sequence: CAWSAGQNIYLPNEQFF. V gene TRBV30 combines with J gene TRBJ2-1; D possibly corresponds to TRBD1 (6 bases). This CDR3 is 17 amino acids long. Trimming removed 1 base at V and 6 bases at J, with 22 bases between. Germline-derived CDR1 and CDR2 are GTSNPN and SVGIG (reference sequence). Complete variable domain (other parts from reference TRBV30 and TRBJ2-1): SQTIHQWPATLVQPVGSPLSLECTVEGTSNPNLYWYRQAAGRGLQLLFYSVGIGQISSEVPQNLSASRPQDRQFILSSKKLLLSDSGFYLCAWSAGQNIYLPNEQFFGPGTRLTVL.

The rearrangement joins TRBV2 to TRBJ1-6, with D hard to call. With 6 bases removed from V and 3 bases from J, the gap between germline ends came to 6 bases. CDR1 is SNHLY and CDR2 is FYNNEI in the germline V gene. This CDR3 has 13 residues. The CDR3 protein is CASRPDYNSPLHF. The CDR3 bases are TGTGCCAGCAGGCCAGACTATAATTCACCCCTCCACTTT.

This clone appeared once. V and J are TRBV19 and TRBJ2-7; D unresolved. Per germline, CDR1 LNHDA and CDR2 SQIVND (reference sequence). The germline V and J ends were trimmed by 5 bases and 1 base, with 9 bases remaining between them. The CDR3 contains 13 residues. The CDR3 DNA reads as TGTGCCAGTAGTTTTCAGTCTTCCTACGAGCAGTACTTC. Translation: CASSFQSSYEQYF.

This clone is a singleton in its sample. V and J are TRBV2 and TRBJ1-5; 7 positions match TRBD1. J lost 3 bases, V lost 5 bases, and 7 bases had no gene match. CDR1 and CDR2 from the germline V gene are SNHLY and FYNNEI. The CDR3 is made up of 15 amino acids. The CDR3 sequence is CASSLTGINNQPQHF. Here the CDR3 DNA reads TGTGCCAGCAGTCTGACAGGGATAAACAATCAGCCCCAGCATTTT. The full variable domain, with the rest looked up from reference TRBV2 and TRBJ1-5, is EPEVTQTPSHQVTQMGQEVILRCVPISNHLYFYWYRQILGQKVEFLVSFYNNEISEKSEIFDDQFSVERPDGSNFTLKIRSTKLEDSAMYFCASSLTGINNQPQHFGDGTRLSIL.

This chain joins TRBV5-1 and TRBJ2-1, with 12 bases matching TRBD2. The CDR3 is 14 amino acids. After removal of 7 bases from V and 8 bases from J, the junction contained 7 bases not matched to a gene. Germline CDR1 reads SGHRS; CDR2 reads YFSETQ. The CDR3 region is CASGEASGRDEQFF. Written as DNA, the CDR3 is TGCGCCAGCGGCGAGGCTAGCGGGAGGGATGAGCAGTTCTTC.

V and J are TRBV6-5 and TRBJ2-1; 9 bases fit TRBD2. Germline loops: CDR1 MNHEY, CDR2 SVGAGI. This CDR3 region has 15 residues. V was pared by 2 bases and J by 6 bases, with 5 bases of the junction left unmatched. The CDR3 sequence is CASSYGAGGSNEQFF. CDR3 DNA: TGTGCCAGCAGTTACGGAGCGGGAGGATCCAATGAGCAGTTCTTC.

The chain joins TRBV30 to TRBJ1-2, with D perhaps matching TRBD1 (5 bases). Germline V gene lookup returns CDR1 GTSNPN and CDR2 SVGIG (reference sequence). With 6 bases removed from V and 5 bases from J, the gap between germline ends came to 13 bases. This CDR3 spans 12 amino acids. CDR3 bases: TGTGCCTGCCGAAGGGGATTGTATGGCTACACCTTC. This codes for CACRRGLYGYTF.

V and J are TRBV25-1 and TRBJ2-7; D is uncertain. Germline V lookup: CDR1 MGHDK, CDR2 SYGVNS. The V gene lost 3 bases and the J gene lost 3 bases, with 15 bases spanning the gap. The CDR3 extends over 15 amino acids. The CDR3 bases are TGTGCCAGCAGTGACCCCGGAGTTAGAGGCTACGAGCAGTACTTC. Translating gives CASSDPGVRGYEQYF.

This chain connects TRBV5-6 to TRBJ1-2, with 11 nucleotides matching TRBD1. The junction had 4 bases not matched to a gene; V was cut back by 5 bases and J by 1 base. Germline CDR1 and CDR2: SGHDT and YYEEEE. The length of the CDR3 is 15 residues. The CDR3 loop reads CASRMGQGVNYGYTF. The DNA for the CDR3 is TGTGCCAGCAGAATGGGACAGGGGGTTAACTATGGCTACACCTTC.

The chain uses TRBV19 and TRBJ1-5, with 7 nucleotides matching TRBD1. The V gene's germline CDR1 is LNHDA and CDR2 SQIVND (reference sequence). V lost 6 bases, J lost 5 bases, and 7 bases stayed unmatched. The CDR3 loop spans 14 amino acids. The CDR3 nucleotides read TGTGCCAGTAGACTGACAGGGCAGTATCAGCCCCAGCATTTT. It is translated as CASRLTGQYQPQHF.

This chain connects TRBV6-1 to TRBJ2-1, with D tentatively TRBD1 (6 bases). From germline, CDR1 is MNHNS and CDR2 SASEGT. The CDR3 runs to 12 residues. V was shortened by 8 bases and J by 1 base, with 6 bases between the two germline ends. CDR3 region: CASDRSYNEQFF. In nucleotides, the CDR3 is TGTGCCAGCGACAGGTCCTACAATGAGCAGTTCTTC.

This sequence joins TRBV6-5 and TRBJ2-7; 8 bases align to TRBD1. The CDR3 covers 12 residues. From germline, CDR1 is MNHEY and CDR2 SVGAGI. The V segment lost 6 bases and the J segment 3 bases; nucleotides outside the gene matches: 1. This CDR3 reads CASSDRGYEQYF. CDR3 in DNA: TGTGCCAGCAGCGACAGGGGCTACGAGCAGTACTTC.

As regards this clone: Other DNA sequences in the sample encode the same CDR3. The CDR3 loop reads CASAQGVGSYNEQFF. The CDR3 region has the DNA TGTGCCAGCGCCCAGGGGGTGGGCTCCTACAATGAGCAGTTCTTC. The chain combines TRBV5-4 with TRBJ2-1; 7 bases are a match to TRBD1. Losses at the gene ends were 7 bases for V and 0 bases for J; bases not matched to a gene: 7. Germline-derived CDR1 and CDR2 are SGHNT and YYREEE (reference sequence). This CDR3 contains 15 residues.